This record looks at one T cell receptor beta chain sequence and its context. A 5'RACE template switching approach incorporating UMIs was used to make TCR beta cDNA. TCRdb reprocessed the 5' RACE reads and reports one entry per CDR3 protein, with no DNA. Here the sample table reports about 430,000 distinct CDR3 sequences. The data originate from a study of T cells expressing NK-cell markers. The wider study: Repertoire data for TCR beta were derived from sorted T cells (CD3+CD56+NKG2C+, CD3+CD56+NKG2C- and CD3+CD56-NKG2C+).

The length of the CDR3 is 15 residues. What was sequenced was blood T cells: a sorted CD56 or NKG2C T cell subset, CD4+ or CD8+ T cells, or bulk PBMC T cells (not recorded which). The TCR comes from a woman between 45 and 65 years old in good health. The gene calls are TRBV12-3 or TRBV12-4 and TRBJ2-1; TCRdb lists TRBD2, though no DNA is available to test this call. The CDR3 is CASSFSRLAGNEQFF.